Within the sample, the clone carrying this TCR beta chain is medium-sized. Its antigen is not identified. Sorted cells numbering roughly 19,000 to 1,000,000, with 10%, 30% or 50% RNA, yielded the naive CD8 libraries. Sorting was used to obtain naive CD8 T cells (CD8+CD4-CCR7+CD45RA+). The entry originates in a study of molecular identifiers for immune sequencing clone quantification. Study-wide results and limits: Highly expanded clones may be undercounted when identical TCR molecules share barcodes. Among effectors, clones above 20 RNA copies held over 97% of molecules; among naive cells, under 1%.

TCRdb ran MiXCR on the PCR reads and lists one entry per CDR3 protein. The data show 7,500 to 10,000 distinct CDR3 sequences, with 15% to 20% seen just once and 1.3% to 1.5% held by the top ten. From germline, CDR1 is SEHNR and CDR2 FQNEAQ (reference sequence). The CDR3 covers 14 residues. Trimming shortened V by 5 bases and J by 2 bases, and 13 bases separated the two germline ends. The sample was naive CD8+ T cells from blood, with Jurkat cell RNA spiked in. Specified subset: FACS-sorted CD8+CD4-CCR7+CD45RA+ naive T cells. The V gene is TRBV7-9, the J gene TRBJ2-7; perhaps D is TRBD1 or TRBD2 (5 bases each). The clonotype comes from a human donor in good health. Some libraries in this study had Jurkat cell RNA spiked in. As DNA, the CDR3 is TGTGCCAGCAGCCCGACTACAGGACCCTACGAGCAGTACTTC. Protein: CASSPTTGPYEQYF.